The TCR beta chain under discussion was sequenced for a study of blood T cell repertoires in COVID-19. Study as a whole: Acute and convalescent COVID-19 specimens originated in the United States, Italy and Spain. T cells, B-cell-depleted T cells, or PBMCs supplied cDNA or gDNA.

Repertoires were generated with immunoSEQ multiplex PCR, while TCRdb's copy carries only in-frame clones and drops some. In the table there are some 56,000 clones, about 83% of which are singletons. This CDR3 has 15 amino acids. In germline, CDR1 is MDHEN, CDR2 SYDVKM. Trimming took 6 bases from V and 2 from J, leaving 14 bases between them. In Seattle, patients joined the study during active infection and were tracked longitudinally. The rearrangement joins TRBV28 to TRBJ1-5; D remains unclear. The sequencing sample was made of peripheral blood. The receptor's source is a woman aged 60 to 75 with COVID-19, enrolled during active disease. The DNA of the CDR3 is TGTGCCAGCAGCCGCCGGGGTTATGGCAATCAGCCCCAGCATTTT. Translating it yields CASSRRGYGNQPQHF. Supplemented by reference TRBV28 and TRBJ1-5, the full variable domain reads DVKVTQSSRYLVKRTGEKVFLECVQDMDHENMFWYRQDPGLGLRLIYFSYDVKMKEKGDIPEGYSVSREKKERFSLILESASTNQTSMYLCASSRRGYGNQPQHFGDGTRLSIL.